A selection of T cell receptor beta chains follows, all from one sample in a study of OX40 agonist ivuxolimab in advanced cancers. Assay used: immunoSEQ multiplex PCR; TCRdb lists only in-frame clones, some missing. This table has about 45,000 clones, roughly 90% appearing once. This specimen was CD4+ or CD8+ T cells sorted from blood, taken in a trial of the OX40 agonist ivuxolimab. These receptors were taken from an adult with an advanced solid tumor such as melanoma, head and neck, liver or kidney cancer. CDR3s include the opening cysteine and the closing phenylalanine or tryptophan. A D gene is named only where the DNA matches it firmly. The listing skips clone size in some rows; elsewhere it reads once, few, many or a size class.

.	.	TRBJ2-7	TRBV13	CASSPTGTYEQYF	TGTGCCAGCAGCCCCACAGGGACCTACGAGCAGTACTTC
.	.	TRBJ2-1	TRBV2	CASSEAPRVGDEQFF	TGTGCCAGCAGTGAAGCGCCCAGGGTGGGCGATGAGCAGTTCTTC
TRBD1	.	TRBJ2-7	TRBV5-4	CASSQGQGAYEQYF	TGTGCCAGCAGCCAGGGACAGGGGGCCTACGAGCAGTACTTC
.	few	TRBJ2-1	TRBV5-1	CASSLVGSRNYNEQFF	TGCGCCAGCAGCTTGGTGGGGAGCAGAAACTACAATGAGCAGTTCTTC
TRBD1	.	TRBJ1-1	TRBV9	CASSVGRQGGTEAFF	TGTGCCAGCAGCGTAGGTCGTCAGGGGGGGACTGAAGCTTTCTTT
.	.	TRBJ2-2	TRBV7-7	CASSFAGANTGELFF	TGTGCCAGCAGCTTTGCGGGGGCCAACACCGGGGAGCTGTTTTTT
.	.	TRBJ1-6	TRBV4-2	CASSLAGPGANSPLHF	TGTGCCAGCAGCCTGGCAGGTCCAGGGGCTAATTCACCCCTCCACTTT
TRBD2	.	TRBJ2-3	TRBV7-6	CASSLTSGGGTDTQYF	TGTGCCAGCAGCTTAACTAGCGGGGGCGGCACAGATACGCAGTATTTT
.	.	TRBJ1-2	TRBV19	CASSIGTNPNYGYTF	TGTGCCAGTAGTATTGGTACCAACCCCAACTATGGCTACACCTTC
.	once	TRBJ2-2	TRBV5-1	CASSFPAGGGELFF	TGCGCCAGCAGCTTCCCCGCGGGTGGTGGGGAGCTGTTTTTT
.	.	TRBJ2-5	TRBV11-2	CASTLTGGATIETQYF	TGTGCCAGCACCCTTACGGGTGGGGCGACTATAGAGACCCAGTACTTC
TRBD2	.	TRBJ2-1	TRBV5-1	CASSFPLRLAGVISYNEQFF	TGCGCCAGCAGCTTCCCCCTTCGACTAGCGGGCGTAATATCCTACAATGAGCAGTTCTTC
.	.	TRBJ2-7	TRBV20-1	CSAREGYEQYF	TGCAGTGCTAGAGAGGGTTACGAGCAGTACTTC
.	once	TRBJ2-7	TRBV11-2	CASSYTDEQYF	TGTGCCAGCAGCTATACGGACGAGCAGTACTTC
.	.	TRBJ1-5	TRBV19	CATIDTQGIGSNQPQHF	TGTGCCACCATAGATACTCAGGGGATAGGAAGCAATCAGCCCCAGCATTTT
.	.	TRBJ1-1	TRBV7-6	CASSSDERTEAFF	TGTGCCAGCAGCTCGGACGAACGAACTGAAGCTTTCTTT
.	.	TRBJ1-2	TRBV11-3	CASSLELPMGLGYGYTF	TGTGCCAGCAGCTTAGAATTGCCGATGGGGCTCGGCTATGGCTACACCTTC
.	.	TRBJ2-7	TRBV7-9	CASSLTYEQYF	TGTGCCAGCAGCTTGACCTACGAGCAGTACTTC
.	.	TRBJ2-1	TRBV15	CATKGRRYNEQFF	TGTGCCACCAAAGGGCGGCGATACAATGAGCAGTTCTTC
.	once	TRBJ2-7	TRBV5-6	CASSLWSYEQYF	TGTGCCAGCAGCTTGTGGAGCTACGAGCAGTACTTC
.	.	TRBJ2-7	TRBV28	CASSLVQGRYEQYF	TGTGCCAGCAGTTTAGTACAGGGAAGGTACGAGCAGTACTTC
.	.	TRBJ1-2	TRBV27	CASRDGTENYGYTF	TGTGCCAGCAGAGACGGGACGGAGAACTATGGCTACACCTTC
.	.	TRBJ2-7	TRBV7-9	CASSFSPLKQYF	TGTGCCAGCAGCTTTTCGCCTCTCAAGCAGTACTTC
.	.	TRBJ2-7	TRBV7-2	CASRRADSYEQYF	TGTGCCAGCAGGCGGGCGGACTCCTACGAGCAGTACTTC
.	.	TRBJ2-7	TRBV5-8	CASPGVPYEQYF	TGTGCCAGTCCTGGGGTCCCCTACGAGCAGTACTTC
TRBD2	.	TRBJ2-1	TRBV5-8	CASSPGLAGEGDNEQFF	TGTGCCAGCTCTCCGGGACTAGCGGGAGAGGGGGACAATGAGCAGTTCTTC
TRBD2	.	TRBJ2-7	TRBV5-6	CASSQGLADSYEQYF	TGTGCCAGCAGCCAAGGACTAGCGGACTCCTACGAGCAGTACTTC
.	.	TRBJ2-7	TRBV13	CASSWRRAGPAAYEQYF	TGTGCCAGCAGCTGGCGGCGTGCGGGGCCCGCCGCCTACGAGCAGTACTTC
.	.	TRBJ1-2	TRBV27	CASSLSTRVGGYTF	TGTGCCAGCAGTTTATCTACAAGGGTTGGTGGCTACACCTTC
TRBD1	.	TRBJ1-5	TRBV7-9	CASTLGDRDHQHF	TGTGCCAGCACCTTGGGGGACAGGGATCACCAGCATTTT
.	.	TRBJ1-6	TRBV4-1	CASSQLGTDSNSPLHF	TGCGCCAGCAGCCAGCTCGGGACGGACTCTAATTCACCCCTCCACTTT
TRBD2	.	TRBJ2-1	TRBV6-5	CASRSGLGGQFF	TGTGCCAGCAGATCGGGACTAGGAGGGCAGTTCTTC
TRBD2	.	TRBJ2-7	TRBV4-1	CASSLRAGGYYEQYF	TGCGCCAGCAGCCTTAGAGCGGGAGGGTACTACGAGCAGTACTTC
.	.	TRBJ2-5	TRBV21-1	CAGTGTSGRAEQETQYF	TGTGCCGGCACTGGGACTAGCGGGAGGGCGGAACAAGAGACCCAGTACTTC
.	.	TRBJ1-1	TRBV7-9	CASFEPGTEAFF	TGTGCCAGCTTCGAGCCGGGCACTGAAGCTTTCTTT
.	.	TRBJ2-7	TRBV14	CASSPWAATYEQYF	TGTGCCAGCAGCCCCTGGGCGGCCACCTACGAGCAGTACTTC
TRBD1	.	TRBJ1-1	TRBV27	CASSLSRGLTEAFF	TGTGCCAGCAGCCTATCAAGGGGGCTCACTGAAGCTTTCTTT
.	.	TRBJ2-1	TRBV18	CASSHDDSRSSNEQFF	TGTGCCAGCTCACACGATGATAGCCGAAGTAGCAATGAGCAGTTCTTC
TRBD1	once	TRBJ1-2	TRBV27	CASSKTPGQAYGYTF	TGTGCCAGCAGTAAAACTCCGGGACAGGCTTATGGCTACACCTTC
.	.	TRBJ2-1	TRBV5-6	CASSLGFGSYNEQFF	TGTGCCAGCAGTTTAGGGTTCGGGTCCTACAATGAGCAGTTCTTC
TRBD2	.	TRBJ2-7	TRBV5-5	CASSLGLAGDEQYF	TGTGCCAGCAGCTTGGGTCTAGCGGGAGACGAGCAGTACTTC
.	.	TRBJ2-7	TRBV9	CASSEGLSYEQYF	TGTGCCAGCAGCGAGGGACTTTCCTACGAGCAGTACTTC
TRBD1	.	TRBJ2-7	TRBV10-2	CASSWDRSSYEQYF	TGCGCCAGCAGCTGGGACAGGAGTTCCTACGAGCAGTACTTC
.	.	TRBJ2-1	TRBV7-9	CASSDNPSSYNEQFF	TGTGCCAGCAGCGATAATCCGAGCTCCTACAATGAGCAGTTCTTC
.	.	TRBJ2-1	TRBV2	CASRVRPDRSSYNEQFF	TGTGCCAGCCGAGTCAGACCAGACCGAAGCTCCTACAATGAGCAGTTCTTC
TRBD1	.	TRBJ2-7	TRBV7-9	CASSLGRETGGYEQYF	TGTGCCAGCAGCTTAGGGCGGGAGACAGGGGGCTACGAGCAGTACTTC
TRBD1	once	TRBJ2-5	TRBV30	CAWTQDRAETQYF	TGTGCCTGGACCCAGGACAGGGCAGAGACCCAGTACTTC
.	.	TRBJ1-1	TRBV29-1	CSVPLGGQGGTEAFF	TGCAGCGTTCCACTGGGGGGTCAGGGTGGAACTGAAGCTTTCTTT
.	.	TRBJ1-6	TRBV7-9	CASSLQDSPLHF	TGTGCCAGCAGCTTACAGGATTCACCCCTCCACTTT
TRBD2	.	TRBJ2-7	TRBV5-6	CASSGGLAGKQYF	TGTGCCAGCAGCGGGGGACTAGCGGGAAAGCAGTACTTC
.	.	TRBJ1-6	TRBV27	CASSEPGPINSPLHF	TGTGCCAGCAGTGAGCCGGGACCTATTAATTCACCCCTCCACTTT
.	few	TRBJ1-4	TRBV7-9	CASSPPGRADEKLFF	TGTGCCAGCAGCCCCCCGGGTCGGGCAGATGAAAAACTGTTTTTT
TRBD1	.	TRBJ1-4	TRBV29-1	CSYRTGGSEKLFF	TGCAGCTATCGGACAGGGGGCTCTGAAAAACTGTTTTTT
.	.	TRBJ2-6	TRBV7-2	CASSRYRRRQSRANVLTF	TGTGCCAGCAGCCGTTACCGGAGACGACAAAGTCGGGCCAACGTCCTGACTTTC